The present T cell receptor beta chain was sequenced within a study of human T cells and chemical hapten exposure (dated by TCRdb to the early 2020s). About the investigation overall: Libraries were pooled for sequencing, and per-sample TCR yields varied mainly because of small differences in library volumes within the pool. Both TCR alpha and TCR beta chains were sequenced from each blood RNA sample. In alopecia patients, the study followed how the peripheral blood TCR repertoire changed in vivo over primary and secondary sensitization to diphenylcyclopropenone (DPC), a hapten.

General findings and caveats noted by the study authors: The number of TCRs above 1 in 1000 frequency did not change with DPC sensitization; there was no evidence of global repertoire structure alterations. After repeated subsampling, the strength of the expansion versus patch-test correlation and the threshold at which it became significant changed.

Reading from cysteine to phenylalanine, the CDR3 counts 13 amino acids. The DNA shown is the 39-base CDR3, in frame from base 1. V loses 1 base at its end and J loses 2 bases; junction bases beyond the gene matches: 1. CDR1 and CDR2, looked up from the germline V gene, are SQVTM and ANQGSEA. The library relied on RACE. The sequencing machine was a NextSeq 500. During library preparation, unique molecular identifiers were attached to individual cDNA molecules so that TCRs could be counted quantitatively and reproducibly. In the original analysis: A median of approximately 100,000 TCRs per sample was observed, with a range of 23,224 to 690,600. The Decombinator software suite was used to annotate the V, J and CDR3 of the TCR reads. To make PS versus PT1 abundance plots, every sample was subsampled to the same number of TCRs (28,000). Expanded TCRs were defined as absent before sensitization and observed at least eight times at the 2-week time point. TCRdb took the public reads, trimmed them with fastp at Q25, ran MiXCR for clone calling and kept in-frame beta chains. Under each unique CDR3 protein, matching rows form one entry showing the most common genes and DNA. These V and J calls rely on TCRdb rather than the paper's analysis. A total of more than 70,000 distinct CDR3 sequences appear in this sample, approximately 9% of them only once. About 3.1% of the sample is taken by the ten largest.

The sample's time point label is to be understood as: healthy volunteer bleed at 2 weeks. Unfractionated whole blood was collected in Tempus Blood RNA tubes, and total RNA was extracted from that blood. Four or five healthy volunteers acted as controls for TCR sequencing and had blood drawn at day 0, 2 weeks and 6 weeks. This clonotype has only a few counts. What this receptor recognizes is not known. No quality values exist for individual bases; no much larger clone is one base distant. Sequencing input: whole blood. The sequence came from a female donor in good health. Some clones in this sample may be carry-over from other donors' samples. The chain is encoded by TRBV29-1 joined to TRBJ1-2, with TRBD1 identical over 7 junction bases. The CDR3: CSVEVGQNYGYTF. The DNA sequence reads TGCAGCGTTGAAGTGGGACAGAACTATGGCTACACCTTC.